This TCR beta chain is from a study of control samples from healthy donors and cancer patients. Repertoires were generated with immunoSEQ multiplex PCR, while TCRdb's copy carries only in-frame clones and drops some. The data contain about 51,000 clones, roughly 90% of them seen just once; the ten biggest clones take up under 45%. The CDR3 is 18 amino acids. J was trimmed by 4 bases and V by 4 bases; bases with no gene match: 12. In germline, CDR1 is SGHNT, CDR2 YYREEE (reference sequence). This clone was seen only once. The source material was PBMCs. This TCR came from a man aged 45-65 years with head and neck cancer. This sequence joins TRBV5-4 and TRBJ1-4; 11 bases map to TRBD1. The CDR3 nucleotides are TGTGCCAGCAGCCTCCGGACAGGGGGCGGCATTGATAATGAAAAACTGTTTTTT. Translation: CASSLRTGGGIDNEKLFF.